The clone carrying this T cell receptor (beta chain) has more than one count but fewer than ten. These data come from a study of blood T cell repertoires in COVID-19. Study context: Both acute and convalescent COVID-19 samples were obtained from the United States, Italy and Spain. Nucleic acid was either cDNA or gDNA, and it came from T cells, B-cell-depleted T cells, or PBMCs.

How the authors handled the data: Amplification from reference gene primers served as the basis for estimated nucleated cell counts. Data came from immunoSEQ multiplex PCR; TCRdb stores just in-frame clones and leaves some out. V, J and clone size derive from that table, while D and trimming were established from the DNA sequence. The repertoire includes over 100,000 clones, around 86% of them detected once, and around 3% sits in the top ten. Per the germline V gene, CDR1 is MDHEN and CDR2 is SYDVKM. CDR3 length equals 14 residues. V was pared by 8 bases and J by 3 bases, with 17 bases between. This TCR was sampled from a man aged 50-60 years with active or convalescent COVID-19. V gene TRBV28 combines with J gene TRBJ2-7, with a possible D match to TRBD1 (6 bases). Sample: peripheral blood. CDR3 sequence reads: CASGPGTLVYEQYV. In DNA, the CDR3 is TGTGCCAGCGGGCCTGGGACACTTGTCTACGAGCAGTACGTC.